These 27 T cell receptor beta chains originate from one sample sequenced in a study of blood T cells in healthy people across ages. The authors ran a second PCR of about 6 to 11 cycles using a sample-barcoded 5' primer and a J-beta primer mix. MiXCR was run by TCRdb on the 5' RACE reads, yielding one entry per CDR3 protein. Seen here are 800,000 to 950,000 distinct CDR3 sequences, roughly 28% observed once, and the top ten hold roughly 10%. This sample was shared with a second study, whose subject was T cells of mothers and their children.

The sequenced sample consisted of blood. The receptors here all came from a woman aged 40 to 50 in good health.

As to this clonotype: A much larger clone lies one base from this, so it may be a read error. The chain links TRBV7-2 to TRBJ2-5; D might be TRBD2 (6 bases). The J call may be in error: the DNA end matches TRBJ2-7 better. Germline V lookup: CDR1 SGHTA, CDR2 FQGNSA. CDR3 length equals 13 residues. CDR3 amino acids: CASSPFGGSEQYF. CDR3 DNA: TGTGCCAGCAGCCCGTTCGGGGGAAGCGAGCAGTACTTC.

The chain couples TRBV5-6 to TRBJ1-4; D remains ambiguous. The CDR3 is 14 residues long. The germline gives CDR1 SGHDT, CDR2 YYEEEE. V shed 1 base and J shed 7 bases, with 11 bases lying between them. CDR3 coding DNA: TGTGCCAGCAGCTTGATGCGGTTAACTGAAAAACTGTTTTTT. Protein product: CASSLMRLTEKLFF. Filled out from reference TRBV5-6 and TRBJ1-4, the complete variable domain reads DAGVTQSPTHLIKTRGQQVTLRCSPKSGHDTVSWYQQALGQGPQFIFQYYEEEERQRGNFPDRFSGHQFPNYSSELNVNALLLGDSALYLCASSLMRLTEKLFFGSGTQLSVL.

The table lists this clonotype with a few counts. The chain links TRBV2 to TRBJ2-5, with a tentative D call TRBD1 (6 bases). Trimming stripped 7 bases from V and 3 bases from J, with 15 bases between. CDR1 SNHLY and CDR2 FYNNEI come from the germline V gene. This CDR3 comprises 14 residues. The CDR3 DNA sequence: TGTGCCAGCATCTCACAGGGCGGTAAAGAGACCCAGTACTTC. It specifies CASISQGGKETQYF.

This clonotype was observed at least ten times. The V call is TRBV7-9, the J call TRBJ2-5; 9 nucleotides agree with TRBD1. The CDR3 totals 16 residues. The V gene's germline CDR1 is SEHNR and CDR2 FQNEAQ (reference sequence). J lost 5 bases, V lost 6 bases, and 13 bases had no gene match. CDR3 in amino acids: CASRERWDREAETQYF. The CDR3 DNA reads TGTGCCAGCAGAGAGAGGTGGGACAGGGAGGCGGAGACCCAGTACTTC.

This clonotype was observed many times. CDR3 DNA: TGCGCCAGCAGCATGACCACCTTTTCGGGACAGGGTGCCAAAAACATTCAGTACTTC. Translated, it gives CASSMTTFSGQGAKNIQYF. The chain recombines TRBV5-1 with TRBJ2-4; 9 positions agree with TRBD1. The CDR3 is made up of 19 amino acids. Looked up from germline, CDR1 is SGHRS and CDR2 is YFSETQ. V shed 4 bases, J shed 1 base, and the junction held 15 bases outside the gene matches.

This clonotype was detected only a few times. The rearrangement joins TRBV7-3 to TRBJ1-5, with D possibly matching TRBD1 (5 bases). The CDR3 consists of 13 residues. Germline V gene lookup returns CDR1 SGHTA and CDR2 FQGTGA. Trimming stripped 5 bases from V and 3 bases from J, with 8 bases between. Here the CDR3 DNA reads TGTGCCAGCAGCGGGGGTAACAATCAGCCCCAGCATTTT. Its translation: CASSGGNNQPQHF.

The CDR3 region is CASSLSGPDTQYF. Here the CDR3 DNA reads TGCGCCAGCAGCTTGTCCGGTCCAGATACGCAGTATTTT. The genes are TRBV5-1 and TRBJ2-3; no definite D call. V lost 1 base and J 4 bases, leaving 7 bases between the germline ends. This CDR3 comprises 13 residues. CDR1 is SGHRS and CDR2 is YFSETQ in the germline V gene.

As concerns this clonotype: At one of its ends the junction is not consistent with the germline gene, which may arise from a read error. The chain joins TRBV27 to TRBJ1-5; D ambiguous. Germline V lookup: CDR1 MNHEY, CDR2 SMNVEV (reference sequence). The CDR3 contains 14 residues. The CDR3 reads CASSLSGWAQPRHF. CDR3 nucleotides: TGTGCCAGCAGTTTATCAGGATGGGCTCAGCCCCGGCATTTT.

This clonotype was counted between two and nine times. V and J are TRBV24-1 and TRBJ1-1; D may be TRBD1 (6 bases). The CDR3 runs to 15 residues. Between the trimmed V and J ends, which lost 2 bases and 0 bases, there was a span of 9 bases. Germline values: CDR1 KGHDR, CDR2 SFDVKD. The CDR3 DNA follows: TGTGCCACCAGTGATTGGGACACTATGAACACTGAAGCTTTCTTT. This sequence encodes CATSDWDTMNTEAFF.

This clonotype was seen only a few times. One junction end disagrees with the germline gene, perhaps due to a read error. This chain joins TRBV7-2 and TRBJ1-2; 7 nucleotides agree with TRBD1. CDR3 length: 14 residues. Germline V CDR1 and CDR2: SGHTA, FQGNSA. CDR3 sequence reads: CASSPTQTGDGCTF. The CDR3 nucleotides read TGTGCCAGCAGCCCAACCCAAACAGGGGATGGCTGCACCTTC.

This clonotype has ten or more counts. Germline is not matched at one junction end, which may reflect a read error. This rearrangement joins TRBV7-7 to TRBJ1-1, with 9 bases that match TRBD1. The CDR3 consists of 13 residues. Germline CDR1 and CDR2: SSHAT and FNYEAQ (reference sequence). CDR3 in amino acids: CASSPGPGQGAFF. CDR3 DNA: TGTGCTAGCAGCCCTGGGCCGGGACAGGGAGCTTTCTTT.

This clonotype was counted only a few times. The chain joins TRBV7-2 to TRBJ1-2, with a tentative D call TRBD1 (5 bases). V was cut by 2 bases and J by 3 bases, with 13 bases left in between. The CDR3 sequence is 15 residues long. Per the germline V gene, CDR1 is SGHTA and CDR2 is FQGNSA. CDR3 sequence: CASSLRQGGDYGYTF. CDR3 DNA: TGTGCCAGCAGCTTACGGCAGGGAGGGGACTATGGCTACACCTTC.

The rearrangement joins TRBV20-1 to TRBJ1-1; tentatively, D is TRBD1 (5 bases). The CDR3 totals 13 residues. Trimming shortened V by 6 bases and J by 1 base, and 12 bases separated the two germline ends. Per germline, CDR1 DFQATT and CDR2 SNEGSKA (reference sequence). The CDR3 DNA reads TGCAGTGCCCCGGGACGGACGAACACTGAAGCTTTCTTT. Amino acids: CSAPGRTNTEAFF.

The chain couples TRBV6-1 to TRBJ2-7, with TRBD2 as a possible D gene (5 bases). This CDR3 spans 15 amino acids. CDR1 and CDR2 from the germline V gene are MNHNS and SASEGT. V was clipped by 3 bases and J by 4 bases, with 16 bases between them. CDR3 amino acids: CASSERASSSYEQYF. The CDR3 DNA sequence: TGTGCCAGCAGTGAGAGGGCTAGCTCAAGTTACGAGCAGTACTTC.

The V call is TRBV3-1, the J call TRBJ2-7; TRBD2 matches 12 bases. The CDR3 sequence is 17 residues long. Trimming removed 1 base from V and 0 bases from J; junction bases left unmatched: 4. CDR1 LGHDT and CDR2 YNNKEL come from the germline V gene (reference sequence). CDR3 sequence reads: CASSQGTSGDSSYEQYF. In nucleotides, the CDR3 is TGTGCCAGCAGCCAAGGGACTAGCGGGGATAGCTCCTACGAGCAGTACTTC.

The chain joins TRBV12-3 or TRBV12-4 to TRBJ2-1, with TRBD2 identical over 9 bases. This CDR3 has 19 amino acids. V lost 0 bases, J lost 3 bases, and 12 bases stayed unmatched. This CDR3 is CASSLAKRGVIFHYNEQFF. CDR3 coding DNA: TGTGCCAGCAGTTTAGCGAAGCGGGGGGTGATATTTCACTACAATGAGCAGTTCTTC.

This clonotype has just a few counts. This chain connects TRBV2 to TRBJ1-1; TRBD1 matches 12 bases. The CDR3 consists of 15 residues. The V gene end was trimmed by 6 bases and the J gene end by 1 base; junction bases not matched to a gene: 3. The germline CDR1 and CDR2 sequences are SNHLY and FYNNEI. The CDR3 region has the DNA TGTGCCAGCAGCGGGACAGGGGGCTCGAACACTGAAGCTTTCTTT. This translates into CASSGTGGSNTEAFF.

This clonotype was recorded at least ten times. The rearrangement joins TRBV5-5 to TRBJ2-5; no definite D call. The V gene's germline CDR1 is SGHKS and CDR2 YYEKEE (reference sequence). V was pared by 0 bases and J by 5 bases, with 11 bases between. The CDR3 runs to 14 residues. CDR3 sequence reads: CASSLEGSSETQYF. The DNA of the CDR3 is TGTGCCAGCAGCTTGGAAGGGTCTAGTGAGACCCAGTACTTC. The variable domain in full, completed from reference TRBV5-5 and TRBJ2-5, reads DAGVTQSPTHLIKTRGQQVTLRCSPISGHKSVSWYQQVLGQGPQFIFQYYEKEERGRGNFPDRFSARQFPNYSSELNVNALLLGDSALYLCASSLEGSSETQYFGPGTRLLVL.

The V call is TRBV6-2 or TRBV6-3, the J call TRBJ1-1; 9 bases fit TRBD1. From germline, CDR1 is MNHEY and CDR2 SVGEGT. The junction had 13 bases not matched to a gene; V was cut back by 8 bases and J by 6 bases. This CDR3 is built from 15 residues. The CDR3, as DNA: TGTGCCAGCCACCCGGGACAGGGTTGGAGCTCTGAAGCTTTCTTT. Its translation: CASHPGQGWSSEAFF.

A few counts support this clonotype. V gene TRBV7-3 combines with J gene TRBJ2-3; 12 positions agree with TRBD2. This CDR3 has 18 residues. V lost 5 bases to trimming and J lost 2 bases; unmatched junction nucleotides: 11. CDR1 is SGHTA, CDR2 FQGTGA, per germline. The CDR3 spells CASSRSSGGALSTDTQYF. The CDR3 nucleotides read TGTGCCAGCAGCAGGTCTAGCGGGGGGGCGCTTTCCACAGATACGCAGTATTTT.

In DNA, the CDR3 is TGTGCCAGCAGCTTGGTAGGGGGGCCCCAGGATGAGCAGTTCTTC. Encoded protein: CASSLVGGPQDEQFF. The chain recombines TRBV7-9 with TRBJ2-1, with D perhaps given as TRBD1 or TRBD2 (6 bases each). V was cut by 3 bases and J by 8 bases, with 17 bases left in between. This CDR3 is 15 amino acids long. Germline V gene data show CDR1 as SEHNR and CDR2 as FQNEAQ (reference sequence).

This clonotype has more than one count but fewer than ten. The gene calls are TRBV20-1 and TRBJ1-4; D is uncertain. Trimming took off 4 bases at V and 3 bases at J, with 12 bases between the two ends. The CDR3 is 14 amino acids. Germline assignment: CDR1 DFQATT and CDR2 SNEGSKA (reference sequence). CDR3 DNA: TGCAGTGCTATCCCGAATAGCTCTAATGAAAAACTGTTTTTT. It is translated as CSAIPNSSNEKLFF.

This clonotype was recorded at least ten times. This chain uses TRBV30 with TRBJ1-2; possibly TRBD1 for D (5 bases). Germline CDR1 and CDR2: GTSNPN and SVGIG (reference sequence). With 0 bases removed from V and 8 bases from J, the gap between germline ends came to 13 bases. The CDR3 extends over 13 amino acids. Here the CDR3 reads CAWSVQQASGYTF. The DNA for the CDR3 is TGTGCCTGGAGTGTACAACAGGCTTCGGGCTACACCTTC.

The chain couples TRBV28 to TRBJ2-7; tentative D call: TRBD2 (5 bases). V lost 3 bases and J lost 3, with 15 bases in between. CDR1 and CDR2 from the germline V gene are MDHEN and SYDVKM. The CDR3 contains 15 residues. The CDR3 here is CASSFSSRGVYEQYF. CDR3 coding DNA: TGTGCCAGCAGTTTCTCTAGCCGGGGTGTCTACGAGCAGTACTTC. Full variable domain (missing parts from reference TRBV28 and TRBJ2-7): DVKVTQSSRYLVKRTGEKVFLECVQDMDHENMFWYRQDPGLGLRLIYFSYDVKMKEKGDIPEGYSVSREKKERFSLILESASTNQTSMYLCASSFSSRGVYEQYFGPGTRLTVT.

A remark on this clonotype: The junction departs from the called germline gene at one end, perhaps through a read error. This rearrangement joins TRBV10-3 to TRBJ2-1, with 12 bases fitting TRBD1. The V gene's germline CDR1 is ENHRY and CDR2 SYGVKD. This CDR3 spans 16 amino acids. In nucleotides, the CDR3 is TGTGCTATCAGTGAACCGGGACAGGGGGCTTTCAATGAGCAGTTCTTC. It specifies CAISEPGQGAFNEQFF.

This clonotype occurred a few times. The V call is TRBV6-1, the J call TRBJ1-1; D gene unclear. V lost 6 bases, J lost 4 bases, and 12 bases lay in between. This CDR3 comprises 13 residues. The germline gives CDR1 MNHNS, CDR2 SASEGT. The CDR3 spells CASRPAGGTEAFF. Written as DNA, the CDR3 is TGTGCCAGCAGACCCGCGGGAGGCACTGAAGCTTTCTTT.

This clonotype has more than one count but fewer than ten. This chain uses TRBV2 with TRBJ2-1, with 8 bases fitting TRBD1. The CDR3 is 15 residues long. With V trimmed by 1 base and J by 5 bases, 4 bases remained unmatched. The germline CDR1 and CDR2 sequences are SNHLY and FYNNEI. The CDR3 region has the DNA TGTGCCAGCAGTGAAGGGACAGGGAGGAACAATGAGCAGTTCTTC. This encodes CASSEGTGRNNEQFF.